This T cell receptor (beta chain) was obtained from a study of T cell repertoires in cytomegalovirus infection. This clonotype was seen more than once but under ten times. Its specificity is not known. The CDR3 is made up of 16 amino acids. V lost 1 base and J lost 1; bases outside the gene matches: 9. From germline, CDR1 is DFQATT and CDR2 SNEGSKA (reference sequence). TCRdb used MiXCR to reprocess the reads, holding one entry per CDR3 protein. The profile shows nearly 650,000 distinct CDR3 sequences, roughly 24% of them singletons. Overall study results and limits: Summed public TCR beta family frequency identified CMV carriers bearing the relevant HLA.

The sample comprised CD8+ T cells from PBMCs. The source is a human donor in good health (CMV status not recorded). Some clones in this sample may be carry-over from other donors' samples. The chain recombines TRBV20-1 with TRBJ1-2; 7 bases are a match to TRBD1. Here the CDR3 DNA reads TGCAGTGCTAGAGTTGCCCGGACAGGAAGTAACTATGGCTACACCTTC. Protein: CSARVARTGSNYGYTF.